The clone carrying this T cell receptor beta chain occurred a few times. This record comes from a study of blood T cell repertoires in COVID-19. For the study at large: The study drew acute and convalescent COVID-19 samples from the United States, Italy and Spain.

Study processing details: Reference gene primer amplification gave estimated nucleated cell counts. Repertoires were generated with immunoSEQ multiplex PCR, while TCRdb's copy carries only in-frame clones and drops some. The V and J calls and the clone size are those of that table, but D and trimming were determined from the DNA. The sample has approximately 150,000 clones; about 81% are singletons. The CDR3 length is 16 residues. V was trimmed by 5 bases and J by 4 bases, leaving 17 bases between them. The germline gives CDR1 MNHEY, CDR2 SMNVEV (reference sequence). This rearrangement joins TRBV27 to TRBJ2-2; D is perhaps TRBD2 (6 bases). The TCR sequence derives from a woman aged 70-85 years with acute or convalescent COVID-19. Sample: peripheral blood. The DNA of the CDR3 is TGTGCCAGCAGTACCATGGACTTCGGGAGCACCGGGGAGCTGTTTTTT. Encoded protein: CASSTMDFGSTGELFF.